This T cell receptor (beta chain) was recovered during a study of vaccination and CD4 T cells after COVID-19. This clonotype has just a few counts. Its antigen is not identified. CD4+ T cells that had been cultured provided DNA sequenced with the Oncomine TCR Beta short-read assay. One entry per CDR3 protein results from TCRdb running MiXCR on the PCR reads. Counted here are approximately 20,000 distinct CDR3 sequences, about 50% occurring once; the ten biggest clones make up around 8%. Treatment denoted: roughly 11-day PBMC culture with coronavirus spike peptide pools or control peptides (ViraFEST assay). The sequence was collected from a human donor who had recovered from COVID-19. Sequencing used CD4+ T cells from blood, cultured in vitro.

CDR3 amino acids: CASSWLGGMGTEAFF. Here the CDR3 DNA reads TGTGCCAGCAGTTGGTTAGGGGGGATGGGTACTGAAGCTTTCTTT. V and J are TRBV6-5 and TRBJ1-1; D possibly corresponds to TRBD1 (6 bases). The CDR3 runs to 15 residues. The ends were cut back, 4 bases at V and 5 bases at J, with 17 bases in the middle. Germline CDR1 MNHEY, CDR2 SVGAGI.